This T cell receptor (beta chain) was obtained from a study of T cells in women clearing cervical HPV infection (dated 2018 in TCRdb). About the investigation overall: Cases were approximately 25 women with histologically confirmed HPV16-related CIN3 or worse, including a couple of invasive cancers. Controls were 25 to 30 women whose single incident HPV16 infection cleared within 12 months without precancer or cancer developing. Blood from cases was collected at the visit at which the lesion was first identified, whereas blood from controls was collected once infection was no longer detected. Among cases, blood sampling came a median of nearly 150 days after lesion detection, with an interquartile range of about 90 to 220 days. Since only a few of the women had HLA typing available, the possibility that HLA type was acting as a confounder could not be ruled out. The exploratory proof-of-principle case-control study was nested within the Guanacaste HPV Natural History Study in Costa Rica and compared TCR repertoires across cervical HPV16 outcomes. Cases and controls were matched on age within five years and on year of sample collection. A median age of 34 years was observed in cases versus approximately 40 in controls, and no significant differences in baseline characteristics were found. In the parent cohort, fewer than 13,000 women aged 18 or older were enrolled in Guanacaste, Costa Rica, during 1993 to 1994 and were followed for seven years. Five blinded duplicates per group were added as quality controls, so that approximately 60 samples were obtained: 50 or so participants and roughly ten replicates. The study at large found these results: Because T-cell numbers per sample were unknown, differences in richness could reflect varying T-cell content rather than repertoire biology. CIN3+ cases had significantly higher TCR repertoire richness than controls across sequencing depths, but evenness did not differ between the groups. Random forest classifiers combining richness and V gene abundances distinguished cases from controls with an estimated AUC of 0.7 to 0.85. TRBV6-7 relative abundance was lower in cases than in controls (around 0.11% versus 0.16%; Bonferroni P = 0.0008). The cross-sectional design could not show whether the associations came before the infection or were a result of it, and neither effector/memory subsets nor HPV-specific T cells were isolated.

TCR beta CDR3 regions were amplified by multiplex PCR from an average of about 1,100 ng genomic DNA per sample using the immunoSEQ assay. To correct primer bias, the assay used a complete synthetic TCR repertoire to set an amplification baseline. Amplicons were sequenced on the Illumina platform. The paper's processing steps were these. Sequences were error-corrected by clustering with frequency ratios and a modified nearest-neighbor algorithm, then analyzed in the immunoSEQ Analyzer with IMGT gene definitions. TCR richness and evenness were averaged over 20 rarefaction repeats at each rarefaction depth, excluding samples with fewer sequences than the depth. Wilcoxon rank sum tests with FDR correction were used to compare relative abundances of V, D and J genes between the groups. In the blinded duplicates, the intraclass correlation was 95.6% for TCR richness and averaged around 78% across 66 gene segments. Held by TCRdb, this immuneACCESS table contains in-frame sequences only and omits some clones. Under half of the omission traces to an unresolved V gene where checked; the cause of the rest is unknown. V and J calls and clone size come straight from that table; D and trimming were deduced from the DNA. The table kept for this sample lists roughly 35,000 clones. The ten top clones hold approximately 1.5% of the sample.

As concerns this clone: Which antigen it targets is not known. The read stops 3 residues short of the end of the CDR3; the missing end is completed from the germline J gene.

Every participant had a single incident cervical HPV16 infection, and prevalent HPV16 infections were excluded. Cervical HPV DNA was detected by MY09/MY11 PCR, and genotyping was performed by dot-blot hybridization. Roughly 15 mL of heparinized blood were centrifuged, and the buffy coat was aliquoted, frozen at -30°C, then stored at -80°C. QIAGEN kits were used to extract genomic DNA from the buffy coat specimens. Its CDR3 holds 13 amino acids, cysteine through phenylalanine. The CDR3 was read in part: 30 bases, with the frame set at base 1. In the germline V gene, CDR1 corresponds to KGHSH and CDR2 to LQKENI.

The rearrangement combines TRBV18 with TRBJ1-2; 7 central nucleotides agree with TRBD1. The receptor was isolated from a woman aged 18 to 75 with a cervical HPV16 infection that either progressed to CIN3+ or cleared (not recorded which). Sequenced input: blood buffy coat. CDR3 bases read: TGTGCCAGCTCACCACCGACCGACAGGGCC. This is translated as CASSPPTDRA. The complete CDR3 sequence is CASSPPTDRAYTF. Supplemented by the reference TRBV18 and TRBJ1-2 proteins around the CDR3, the complete variable domain is NAGVMQNPRHLVRRRGQEARLRCSPMKGHSHVYWYRQLPEEGLKFMVYLQKENIIDESGMPKERFSAEFPKEGPSILRIQQVVRGDSAAYFCASSPPTDRAYTFGSGTRLTVV.